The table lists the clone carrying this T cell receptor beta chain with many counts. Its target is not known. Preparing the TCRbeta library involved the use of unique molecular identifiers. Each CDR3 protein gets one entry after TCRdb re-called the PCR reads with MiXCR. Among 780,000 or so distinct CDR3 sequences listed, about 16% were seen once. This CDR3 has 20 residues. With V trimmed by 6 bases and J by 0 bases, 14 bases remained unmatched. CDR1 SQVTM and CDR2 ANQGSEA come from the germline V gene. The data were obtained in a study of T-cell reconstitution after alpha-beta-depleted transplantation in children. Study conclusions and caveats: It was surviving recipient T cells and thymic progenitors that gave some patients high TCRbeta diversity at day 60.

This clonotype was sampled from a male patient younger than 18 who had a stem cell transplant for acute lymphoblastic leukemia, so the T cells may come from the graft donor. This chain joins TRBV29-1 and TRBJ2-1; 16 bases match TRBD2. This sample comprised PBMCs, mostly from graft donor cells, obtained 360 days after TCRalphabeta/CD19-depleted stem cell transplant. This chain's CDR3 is CSVDGTSGRGPSRSYNEQFF. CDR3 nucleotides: TGCAGCGTAGACGGGACTAGCGGGAGGGGCCCCTCCCGCTCCTACAATGAGCAGTTCTTC.